Listed below are T cell receptor beta chains from one sample, sequenced in a study of cytomegalovirus exposure and HLA in healthy donors. Assay used: immunoSEQ multiplex PCR; TCRdb lists only in-frame clones, some missing. The data show 100,000 to 150,000 clones, more than 85% seen once. The sequenced sample was PBMCs. All receptors derive from a man younger than 30 in good health and CMV-seropositive. Both conserved end residues are part of each CDR3. A D gene is named only where the DNA matches it firmly. The size entry is marked missing in some rows and otherwise reads once, few, many or a size class.

clone size	J gene	D gene	CDR3 length	V gene	CDR3 DNA	CDR3 protein
once	TRBJ2-7	NA	14	TRBV12-2	TGTGCAAGTCGCACACAACGTCACTCCTACGAGCAGTACTTC	CASRTQRHSYEQYF
NA	TRBJ2-2	NA	15	TRBV2	TGTGCCAGCAGTGAACTACAGCTAAACACCGGGGAGCTGTTTTTT	CASSELQLNTGELFF
NA	TRBJ2-7	TRBD1	13	TRBV15	TGTGCCACCAGCAGTGTCAGGGGGTACGAGCAGTACTTC	CATSSVRGYEQYF
NA	TRBJ2-1	TRBD1	14	TRBV12-5	TGTGCTAGTGGCCCAGGACAGGACCTGAATGAGCAGTTCTTC	CASGPGQDLNEQFF
NA	TRBJ1-2	NA	14	TRBV14	TGTGCCAGCAGCCAGAGTCCGGTCCCCTATGGCTACACCTTC	CASSQSPVPYGYTF
NA	TRBJ2-1	TRBD2	14	TRBV7-2	TGTGCCACGACAGCGGGGCCGAAAAACAATGAGCAGTTCTTC	CATTAGPKNNEQFF
NA	TRBJ2-5	TRBD1	14	TRBV5-1	TGCGCCAGCAGCCTGGGACAGCACCAAGAGACCCAGTACTTC	CASSLGQHQETQYF
NA	TRBJ1-6	NA	14	TRBV30	TGTGCCTCCACCACCGAGAACTATAATTCACCCCTCCACTTT	CASTTENYNSPLHF
NA	TRBJ2-5	NA	16	TRBV10-3	TGTGCCATCAGTGGGTCGGCCGGTCGCGCGGAGGAGACCCAGTACTTC	CAISGSAGRAEETQYF
NA	TRBJ1-5	NA	17	TRBV11-2	TGTGCCAGCAGCCGACTCCGGACAGCTTATAGCAATCAGCCCCAGCATTTT	CASSRLRTAYSNQPQHF
NA	TRBJ1-1	TRBD1	15	TRBV29-1	TGCAGCTCCTACGGGGCAGGGGGTTTCGACACTGAAGCTTTCTTT	CSSYGAGGFDTEAFF
NA	TRBJ2-7	TRBD2	12	TRBV29-1	TGCAGCGTAGGGACTAGCGGGGACGAGCAGTACTTC	CSVGTSGDEQYF
NA	TRBJ2-7	NA	14	TRBV7-2	TGTGCCAGCAGCTCCACCGGGACATCGTACGAGCAGTACTTC	CASSSTGTSYEQYF
NA	TRBJ1-1	TRBD1	16	TRBV28	TGTGCCAGCAGGCCAAGGGACAGGACTGTGAACACTGAAGCTTTCTTT	CASRPRDRTVNTEAFF
NA	TRBJ2-7	TRBD1	16	TRBV6-5	TGTGCCAGCAGTTGGCCCGGGACAGGCAGCGAGAACGAGCAGTACTTC	CASSWPGTGSENEQYF
NA	TRBJ1-2	NA	14	TRBV7-9	TGTGCCAGCAGCTCCGTAAACATGGACTATGGCTACACCTTC	CASSSVNMDYGYTF
NA	TRBJ2-2	NA	14	TRBV5-1	TGCGCCAGCAAGGAGGGGGCGTACACCGGGGAGCTGTTTTTT	CASKEGAYTGELFF
NA	TRBJ2-7	NA	11	TRBV5-5	TGTGCCAGCAGCTCCAACGGGGAGCAGTACTTC	CASSSNGEQYF
NA	TRBJ1-3	TRBD1	13	TRBV7-6	TGTGCCAGCAGCCGATTACAGGGGGACACCATATATTTT	CASSRLQGDTIYF
NA	TRBJ2-7	NA	15	TRBV18	TGTGCCAGCTCTCCCACCCTAGGGGCCTCCTACGAGCAGTACTTC	CASSPTLGASYEQYF
NA	TRBJ2-5	NA	16	TRBV11-2	TGTGCCAGCAGCTCCAATATCCAGACAGGACTAGAGACCCAGTACTTC	CASSSNIQTGLETQYF
few	TRBJ1-2	NA	13	TRBV11-2	TGTGCCAGCAGCTTATCTGCTAACTATGGCTACACCTTC	CASSLSANYGYTF
few	TRBJ1-2	NA	12	TRBV28	TGTGCCAGCAGTCCCCCACTGGAGGGCTACACCTTC	CASSPPLEGYTF
once	TRBJ1-5	NA	16	TRBV2	TGTGCCAGCAGTGCTGAGACAGGCTATAGCAATCAGCCCCAGCATTTT	CASSAETGYSNQPQHF
NA	TRBJ1-2	TRBD1	14	TRBV29-1	TGCAGCGTCAAAAGGTCGGGACAGAACTATGGCTACACCTTC	CSVKRSGQNYGYTF
NA	TRBJ2-4	TRBD1	14	TRBV29-1	TGCAGCGTTGAAGACGACAGGGAAGGAAACATTCAGTACTTC	CSVEDDREGNIQYF
NA	TRBJ1-1	NA	13	TRBV19	TGTGCCAGTAGTATTAACAGGGATGATGAAGCTTTCTTT	CASSINRDDEAFF
NA	TRBJ2-5	NA	12	TRBV2	TGTGCCACGGGTGGTGGGTTGGAGACCCAGTACTTC	CATGGGLETQYF
NA	TRBJ2-7	NA	15	TRBV19	TGTGCCAGTAGTACGCGCCTGGGGCCAGGGTACGAGCAGTACTTC	CASSTRLGPGYEQYF
NA	TRBJ2-2	TRBD1	16	TRBV28	TGTGCCAGCAGTTATCCAGAGGGGGCCCGGACCGGGGAGCTGTTTTTT	CASSYPEGARTGELFF
NA	TRBJ2-7	TRBD1	14	TRBV27	TGTGCCAGCAAACCGGGACAGGGTTCGTACGAGCAGTACTTC	CASKPGQGSYEQYF
NA	TRBJ2-1	TRBD1	15	TRBV11-2	TGTGCCAGCAGCTCAAAATGGACAGGGACTCGGGAGCAGTTCTTC	CASSSKWTGTREQFF
many	TRBJ2-1	NA	13	TRBV13	TGTGCCAGCAGCTTAGCGGGGCGGGGTGAGCAGTTCTTC	CASSLAGRGEQFF
NA	TRBJ1-5	NA	13	TRBV10-2	TGCGCCAGCAGTGGACAGGTAGATCAGCCCCAGCATTTT	CASSGQVDQPQHF
NA	TRBJ1-6	NA	14	TRBV7-9	TGTGCCAGCAGCCCAGACATAGATAATTCACCCCTCCACTTT	CASSPDIDNSPLHF
NA	TRBJ1-2	NA	13	TRBV11-2	TGTGCCAGCAGCTTAGACAGAACCTATGGCTACACCTTC	CASSLDRTYGYTF
NA	TRBJ2-4	NA	19	TRBV6-1	TGTGCCAGCAGTGGGTTCGTCGTGGAGCGGTCAATAGCCAAAAACATTCAGTACTTC	CASSGFVVERSIAKNIQYF
NA	TRBJ1-3	NA	12	TRBV2	TGTGCCAGCAGTACAGGGGGAAACACCATATATTTT	CASSTGGNTIYF
NA	TRBJ2-6	TRBD1	20	TRBV4-1	TGCGCCAGCCCATCCTTTTACCGGGACAGGGAGGTTGGTGGGGCCAACGTCCTGACTTTC	CASPSFYRDREVGGANVLTF
NA	TRBJ2-3	TRBD2	16	TRBV7-6	TGTGCCAGCAGCAAAGTAGCGGGGGGGCGCACAGATACGCAGTATTTT	CASSKVAGGRTDTQYF
NA	TRBJ1-3	TRBD1	13	TRBV29-1	TGCAGCGTTGCCAGGGGGCCAGGAAACACCATATATTTT	CSVARGPGNTIYF
NA	TRBJ1-4	TRBD1	16	TRBV19	TGTGCCAGTAGTATCGGACAGGGAACAACTAATGAAAAACTGTTTTTT	CASSIGQGTTNEKLFF
NA	TRBJ1-5	NA	16	TRBV15	TGTGCCACCAGCAGAGATAAAGGGGTAGGCAATCAGCCCCAGCATTTT	CATSRDKGVGNQPQHF
NA	TRBJ2-1	NA	14	TRBV10-1	TGCGCCAGCAGTGAAGGGGGATCCTACAATGAGCAGTTCTTC	CASSEGGSYNEQFF
NA	TRBJ1-4	TRBD1	14	TRBV6-1	TGTGCCAGCAGCGAGGGACAGGGGGCTGAAAAACTGTTTTTT	CASSEGQGAEKLFF
NA	TRBJ2-4	NA	14	TRBV5-4	TGTGCCAGCAGCTTGTGGCTAGCGAGCGATCTTCAGTACTTC	CASSLWLASDLQYF
once	TRBJ2-7	TRBD1	14	TRBV10-2	TGCGCCAGCAGCCCTCTTCGACAGGGGGGCGAGCAGTACTTC	CASSPLRQGGEQYF
NA	TRBJ1-1	NA	15	TRBV19	TGTGCCAGTAGTACCGGACAAAGGCTGATCTTTGAAGCTTTCTTT	CASSTGQRLIFEAFF
NA	TRBJ2-1	TRBD2	16	TRBV28	TGTGCCAGCAGATTTAGCGGGGAGGGGGTTTACAATGAGCAGTTCTTC	CASRFSGEGVYNEQFF
NA	TRBJ2-7	TRBD1	14	TRBV7-9	TGTGCCAGCAGCTGGGGACAGGGGGCGTACGAGCAGTACTTC	CASSWGQGAYEQYF
NA	TRBJ1-2	NA	16	TRBV5-4	TGTGCCAGCAGCTTGAGGCGGGAAACGGTACATAATGGCTACACCTTC	CASSLRRETVHNGYTF
NA	TRBJ1-1	NA	12	TRBV25-1	TGTGCCAGCAGTGCGTGGAACACTGAAGCTTTCTTT	CASSAWNTEAFF
NA	TRBJ1-3	TRBD1	17	TRBV19	TGTGCCAGTAGTGGCCTCGACAGGGCCTATTCTGGAAACACCATATATTTT	CASSGLDRAYSGNTIYF
NA	TRBJ2-2	NA	12	TRBV29-1	TGCAGCGTTGAAGTATCGGGGATCGGGCTGTTTTTT	CSVEVSGIGLFF
NA	TRBJ2-2	NA	17	TRBV11-2	TGTGCCAGCAGCCAAACATTTTTGACAGGAAACACCGGGGAGCTGTTTTTT	CASSQTFLTGNTGELFF
NA	TRBJ1-3	NA	16	TRBV5-1	TGCGCCAGCAGCTTGAGCGGCAGTCTCTCTGGAAACACCATATATTTT	CASSLSGSLSGNTIYF
NA	TRBJ1-5	NA	14	TRBV4-1	TGCGCCAGCAGCCAAATAGGGGTAAATCAGCCCCAGCATTTT	CASSQIGVNQPQHF
NA	TRBJ1-1	NA	13	TRBV11-1	TGTGCCAGCAGAACATCTAGAGACACTGAAGCTTTCTTT	CASRTSRDTEAFF